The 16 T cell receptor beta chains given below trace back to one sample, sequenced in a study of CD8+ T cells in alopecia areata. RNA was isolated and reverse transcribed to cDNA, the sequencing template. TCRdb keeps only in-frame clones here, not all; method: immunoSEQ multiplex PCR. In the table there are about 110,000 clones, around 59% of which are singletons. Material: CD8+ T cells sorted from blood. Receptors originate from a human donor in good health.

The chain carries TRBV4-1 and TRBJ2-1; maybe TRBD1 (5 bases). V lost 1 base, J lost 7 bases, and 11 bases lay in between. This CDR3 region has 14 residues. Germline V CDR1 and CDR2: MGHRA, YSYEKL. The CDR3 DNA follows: TGCGCCAGCAGCCAAGTTCCCAGGGCTAATGAGCAGTTCTTC. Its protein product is CASSQVPRANEQFF.

The CDR3 sequence is CASSFLGTGVGEQYF. CDR3 nucleotides: TGTGCCAGTAGTTTCCTCGGGACAGGGGTCGGCGAGCAGTACTTC. This sequence joins TRBV19 and TRBJ2-7, with 10 nucleotides matching TRBD1. The V and J ends lost 5 bases and 6 bases, in that order; junction bases with no gene match: 10. This CDR3 is built from 15 residues. Germline CDR1 reads LNHDA; CDR2 reads SQIVND (reference sequence).

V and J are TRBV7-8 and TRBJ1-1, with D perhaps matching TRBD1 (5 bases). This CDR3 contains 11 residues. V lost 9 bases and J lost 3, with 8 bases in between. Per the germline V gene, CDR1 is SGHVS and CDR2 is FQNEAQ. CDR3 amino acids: CASVGDTEAFF. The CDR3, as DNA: TGTGCCAGTGTGGGGGACACTGAAGCTTTCTTT. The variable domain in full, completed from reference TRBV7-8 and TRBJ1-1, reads GAGVSQSPRYKVAKRGQDVALRCDPISGHVSLFWYQQALGQGPEFLTYFQNEAQLDKSGLPSDRFFAERPEGSVSTLKIQRTQQEDSAVYLCASVGDTEAFFGQGTRLTVV.

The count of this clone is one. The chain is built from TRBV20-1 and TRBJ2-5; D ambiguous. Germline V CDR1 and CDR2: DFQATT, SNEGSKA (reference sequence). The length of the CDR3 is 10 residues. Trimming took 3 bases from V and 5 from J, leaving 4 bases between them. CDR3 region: CSASLETQYF. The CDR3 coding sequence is TGCAGTGCTAGTTTGGAGACCCAGTACTTC.

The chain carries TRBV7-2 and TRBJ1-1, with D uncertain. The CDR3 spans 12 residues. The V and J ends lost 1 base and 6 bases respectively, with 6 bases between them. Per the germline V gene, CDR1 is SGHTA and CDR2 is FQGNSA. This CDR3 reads CASSLVPPEAFF. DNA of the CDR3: TGTGCCAGCAGCTTAGTTCCTCCTGAAGCTTTCTTT.

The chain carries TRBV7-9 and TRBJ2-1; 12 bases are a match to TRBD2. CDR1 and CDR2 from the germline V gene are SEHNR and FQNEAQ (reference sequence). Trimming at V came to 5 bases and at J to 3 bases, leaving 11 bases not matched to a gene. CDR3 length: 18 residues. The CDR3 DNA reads TGTGCCAGCAGCGGACGCCCGGGACTAGCGGGCGACTACAATGAGCAGTTCTTC. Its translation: CASSGRPGLAGDYNEQFF.

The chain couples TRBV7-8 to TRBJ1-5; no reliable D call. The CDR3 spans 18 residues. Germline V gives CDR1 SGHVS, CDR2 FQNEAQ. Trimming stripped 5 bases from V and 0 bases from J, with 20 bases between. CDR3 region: CASSQTGWAKYSNQPQHF. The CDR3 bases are TGTGCCAGCAGCCAGACGGGTTGGGCCAAATATAGCAATCAGCCCCAGCATTTT.

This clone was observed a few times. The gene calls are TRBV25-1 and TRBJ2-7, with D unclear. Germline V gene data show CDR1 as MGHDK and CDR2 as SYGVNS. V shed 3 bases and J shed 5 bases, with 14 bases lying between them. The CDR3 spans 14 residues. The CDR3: CASSDIQDRDEQYF. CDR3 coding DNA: TGTGCCAGCAGTGATATTCAGGATCGGGACGAGCAGTACTTC.

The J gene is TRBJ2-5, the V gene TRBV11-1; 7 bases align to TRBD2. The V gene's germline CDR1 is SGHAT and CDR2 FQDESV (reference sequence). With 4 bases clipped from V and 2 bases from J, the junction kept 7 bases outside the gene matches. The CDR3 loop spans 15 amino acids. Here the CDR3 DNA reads TGTGCCAGCAGCTGGGGGAGCGGGGATCAAGAGACCCAGTACTTC. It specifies CASSWGSGDQETQYF. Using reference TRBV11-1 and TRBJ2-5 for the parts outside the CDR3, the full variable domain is EAEVAQSPRYKITEKSQAVAFWCDPISGHATLYWYRQILGQGPELLVQFQDESVVDDSQLPKDRFSAERLKGVDSTLKIQPAELGDSAMYLCASSWGSGDQETQYFGPGTRLLVL.

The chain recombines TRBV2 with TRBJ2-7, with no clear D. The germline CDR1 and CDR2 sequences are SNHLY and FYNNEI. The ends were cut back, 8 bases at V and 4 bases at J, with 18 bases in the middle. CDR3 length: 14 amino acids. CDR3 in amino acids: CASLRTAFGYEQYF. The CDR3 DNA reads TGTGCCAGCTTGAGAACCGCGTTCGGGTACGAGCAGTACTTC.

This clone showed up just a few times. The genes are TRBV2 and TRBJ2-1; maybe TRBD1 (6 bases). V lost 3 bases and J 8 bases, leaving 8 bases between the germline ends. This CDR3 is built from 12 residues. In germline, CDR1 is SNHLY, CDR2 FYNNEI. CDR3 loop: CASSETGYEQFF. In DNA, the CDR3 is TGTGCCAGCAGTGAGACAGGCTATGAGCAGTTCTTC.

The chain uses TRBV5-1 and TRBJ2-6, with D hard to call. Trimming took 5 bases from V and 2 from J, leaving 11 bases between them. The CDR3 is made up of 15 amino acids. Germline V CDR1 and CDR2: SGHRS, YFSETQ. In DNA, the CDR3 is TGCGCCAGCAGGGACCCTGCAACTGGGGCCAACGTCCTGACTTTC. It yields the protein CASRDPATGANVLTF. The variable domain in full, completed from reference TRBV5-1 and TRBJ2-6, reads KAGVTQTPRYLIKTRGQQVTLSCSPISGHRSVSWYQQTPGQGLQFLFEYFSETQRNKGNFPGRFSGRQFSNSRSEMNVSTLELGDSALYLCASRDPATGANVLTFGAGSRLTVL.

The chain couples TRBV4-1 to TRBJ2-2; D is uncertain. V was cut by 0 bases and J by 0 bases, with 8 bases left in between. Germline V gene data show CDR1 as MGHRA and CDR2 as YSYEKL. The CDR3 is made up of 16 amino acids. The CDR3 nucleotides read TGCGCCAGCAGCCAAGATTCCCCGACGAACACCGGGGAGCTGTTTTTT. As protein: CASSQDSPTNTGELFF.

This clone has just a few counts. The CDR3 sequence is CASSSGVSYEQYF. The CDR3 DNA reads TGTGCCAGCAGCTCCGGGGTCTCCTACGAGCAGTACTTC. The chain has TRBV13 and TRBJ2-7; TRBD2 is a possible D gene (5 bases). Germline CDR1 PRHDT, CDR2 FYEKMQ (reference sequence). V was shortened by 4 bases and J by 0 bases, with 7 bases between the two germline ends. The CDR3 has 13 amino acids.

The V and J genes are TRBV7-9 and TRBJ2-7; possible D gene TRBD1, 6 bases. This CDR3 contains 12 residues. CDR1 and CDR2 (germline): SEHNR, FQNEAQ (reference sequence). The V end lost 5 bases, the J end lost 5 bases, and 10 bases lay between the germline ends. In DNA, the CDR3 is TGTGCCAGCAGCCCGACAGGCCACGAGCAGTACTTC. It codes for CASSPTGHEQYF.

CDR3: CASSDGTSGGRRGTGELFF. The CDR3 coding sequence is TGTGCCAGCAGCGACGGGACTAGCGGGGGGCGGCGTGGCACCGGGGAGCTGTTTTTT. The genes are TRBV7-9 and TRBJ2-2; 15 bases align to TRBD2. The CDR3 contains 19 residues. The V and J ends lost 5 bases and 4 bases, in that order; junction bases with no gene match: 11. Germline assignment: CDR1 SEHNR and CDR2 FQNEAQ (reference sequence).